This T cell receptor (beta chain) derives from a study of blood T cell repertoires in COVID-19. Study at large: There were acute and convalescent COVID-19 samples, and they came from the United States, Italy and Spain. In each case, the material was cDNA or gDNA derived from T cells, B-cell-depleted T cells, or PBMCs.

V lost 0 bases and J 5 bases, leaving 13 bases between the germline ends. Germline V gene data show CDR1 as MNHNS and CDR2 as SASEGT. The CDR3 runs to 15 residues. Authors' analysis steps: How many nucleated cells were present was estimated from reference gene primer amplification. TCRdb's table, derived via immunoSEQ multiplex PCR, lists solely in-frame clones and lacks some. Clonal size and the V and J genes are those of that table, whereas D and trimming came from the DNA. The profile shows around 160,000 clones, over 80% of them singletons. This rearrangement joins TRBV6-1 to TRBJ2-5; D possibly corresponds to TRBD2 (7 bases). This TCR derives from a middle-aged woman with active or convalescent COVID-19. The sample taken for sequencing was peripheral blood. CDR3 bases: TGTGCCAGCAGTGAAGCGCTGGGGGGGCTGGAGACCCAGTACTTC. It yields the protein CASSEALGGLETQYF.